Listed here are 24 T cell receptor beta chains from one sample, sequenced in a study of T cells after yellow fever vaccination. TCRdb re-derived calls from the 5' RACE reads in MiXCR, one entry per CDR3 protein. Of nearly 70,000 distinct CDR3 sequences listed, about 6% were seen once; the top ten hold roughly 35%. The sequencing used CD8+ T cells sorted from PBMCs, collected around 45 days after the first yellow fever vaccination. The receptors derive from a man between 18 and 29 years old who received the YFV17D yellow fever vaccine.

This clonotype was counted many times. The genes are TRBV10-3 and TRBJ2-5, with TRBD1 matching over 7 bases. V lost 4 bases to trimming and J lost 4 bases; unmatched junction nucleotides: 6. The length of the CDR3 is 14 residues. The germline V gene has CDR1 ENHRY and CDR2 SYGVKD. CDR3 coding DNA: TGTGCCATCAGTGCAGGGGGTATCCCAGAGACCCAGTACTTC. Translated: CAISAGGIPETQYF.

The J gene is TRBJ1-1, the V gene TRBV7-9; 7 bases match TRBD1. With V trimmed by 5 bases and J by 3 bases, 18 bases remained unmatched. Germline loops: CDR1 SEHNR, CDR2 FQNEAQ (reference sequence). The CDR3 runs 18 residues. CDR3 region: CASSGLGPGGSVDTEAFF. The CDR3 DNA reads TGTGCCAGCAGCGGGCTGGGGCCAGGGGGTAGTGTGGACACTGAAGCTTTCTTT.

This clonotype showed up many times. V usage is TRBV12-3 or TRBV12-4 and J usage is TRBJ2-5; 7 positions match TRBD2. The CDR3 is 15 amino acids. The ends lost 5 bases at V and 2 bases at J; junction bases unmatched: 8. The CDR3 DNA follows: TGTGCCAGCAGTCCCGTGGGGGGACTACAAGAGACCCAGTACTTC. Translating gives CASSPVGGLQETQYF.

This clonotype has more than one count but fewer than ten. The rearrangement uses TRBV7-9 and TRBJ2-5; 11 nucleotides match TRBD2. J gave up 5 bases and V 5 bases, and 7 bases lay outside the gene matches. This CDR3 contains 15 residues. Germline V gene data show CDR1 as SEHNR and CDR2 as FQNEAQ (reference sequence). The CDR3 spells CASSPMRTSGETQYF. CDR3 coding DNA: TGTGCCAGCAGCCCAATGAGGACTAGCGGGGAGACCCAGTACTTC.

This clonotype was detected ten times or more. V gene TRBV27 combines with J gene TRBJ1-5; TRBD1 matches at 9 bases. Germline lookup yields CDR1 MNHEY and CDR2 SMNVEV (reference sequence). This CDR3 contains 15 residues. Trimming removed 6 bases from V and 5 bases from J; junction bases left unmatched: 8. The CDR3 is CASRSGQGMDQPQHF. CDR3 coding DNA: TGTGCCAGCAGATCAGGACAGGGGATGGATCAGCCCCAGCATTTT.

This clonotype was detected many times. The gene calls are TRBV29-1 and TRBJ2-2; the D is unclear. Germline assignment: CDR1 SQVTM and CDR2 ANQGSEA. This CDR3 spans 13 amino acids. Trimming took 2 bases from V and 4 from J, leaving 8 bases between them. The DNA of the CDR3 is TGCAGCGTTGAAATGGTTGGCACCGGGGAGCTGTTTTTT. It codes for CSVEMVGTGELFF.

The rearrangement links TRBV2 to TRBJ2-7; D is ambiguous. Trimming cost V 6 bases and J 1 base, with 16 bases left between them. The germline gives CDR1 SNHLY, CDR2 FYNNEI. The CDR3 totals 15 residues. The CDR3, as DNA: TGTGCCAGCAGCCAGGACGGACGTCTTTCCTACGAGCAGTACGTC. Protein product: CASSQDGRLSYEQYV.

This clonotype was picked up many times. The chain links TRBV10-2 to TRBJ2-7; D possibly corresponds to TRBD2 (5 bases). This CDR3 has 14 amino acids. CDR1 is WSHSY, CDR2 SAAADI, per germline. V was clipped by 4 bases and J by 4 bases, with 14 bases between them. The CDR3 reads CASSAGEIVYEQYV. The CDR3 nucleotides are TGCGCCAGCAGTGCCGGGGAAATAGTTTACGAGCAGTACGTC.

The table lists this clonotype with many counts. This chain connects TRBV16 to TRBJ2-1, with no clear D. This CDR3 spans 18 amino acids. CDR1 is KGHSY, CDR2 FQNENV, per germline. Trimming left V 0 bases short and J 0 bases short, with 15 bases between. The CDR3 sequence is CASSQSLYGFSSYNEQFF. In nucleotides, the CDR3 is TGTGCCAGCAGCCAATCGTTGTACGGGTTTAGCTCCTACAATGAGCAGTTCTTC.

This clonotype occurred many times. The CDR3 sequence is CASSPTGQGFSNEKLFF. The DNA for the CDR3 is TGTGCCAGCAGCCCCACGGGACAGGGGTTTTCTAATGAAAAACTGTTTTTT. The chain couples TRBV7-9 to TRBJ1-4, with TRBD1 matching 10 bases. The CDR3 is 17 residues long. From germline, CDR1 is SEHNR and CDR2 FQNEAQ (reference sequence). Unmatched junction bases numbered 9, after V lost 5 bases and J lost 3 bases.

A few counts support this clonotype. This rearrangement joins TRBV7-8 to TRBJ1-2; D remains ambiguous. Looked up from germline, CDR1 is SGHVS and CDR2 is FQNEAQ. The CDR3 extends over 13 amino acids. Deletions cut 2 bases from V and 4 bases from J, with 8 bases between. CDR3 bases: TGTGCCAGCAGCTTATATAGTGGCTATGGCTACACCTTC. It encodes CASSLYSGYGYTF.

This clonotype has at least ten counts. The chain uses TRBV28 and TRBJ2-3; 7 bases match TRBD2. The germline CDR1 and CDR2 sequences are MDHEN and SYDVKM. The CDR3 sequence is 15 residues long. With 5 bases clipped from V and 1 base from J, the junction kept 6 bases outside the gene matches. The CDR3 here is CASSPHSGGTDTQYF. The DNA for the CDR3 is TGTGCCAGCAGTCCGCACAGCGGGGGCACAGATACGCAGTATTTT.

The chain recombines TRBV6-5 with TRBJ2-1, with 8 positions matching TRBD2. Germline V gene lookup returns CDR1 MNHEY and CDR2 SVGAGI. The CDR3 length is 13 residues. Trimming removed 10 bases from V and 2 bases from J; junction bases left unmatched: 4. CDR3 in amino acids: CATVSGTYNEQFF. CDR3 in DNA: TGTGCCACCGTTAGCGGGACCTACAATGAGCAGTTCTTC.

This clonotype was recorded a few times. The chain joins TRBV7-6 to TRBJ1-1; D uncertain. V shed 5 bases and J shed 8 bases, with 15 bases lying between them. The CDR3 extends over 13 amino acids. Germline assignment: CDR1 SGHVS and CDR2 FNYEAQ. Here the CDR3 reads CASSGPMSGEAFF. In nucleotides, the CDR3 is TGTGCCAGCAGCGGTCCCATGTCGGGCGAAGCTTTCTTT.

This clonotype was counted a few times. The genes are TRBV27 and TRBJ1-2; D may be TRBD1 (5 bases). The V gene's germline CDR1 is MNHEY and CDR2 SMNVEV (reference sequence). V shed 0 bases and J shed 4 bases, with 6 bases lying between them. This CDR3 comprises 13 residues. The CDR3 protein is CASSLSGVYGYTF. In DNA, the CDR3 is TGTGCCAGCAGTTTATCAGGGGTCTATGGCTACACCTTC.

This clonotype has a count of ten or more. CDR3 nucleotides: TGTGCCAGCAGCTTGTTAGGGGGAATCAGGGATACGCAGTATTTT. It yields the protein CASSLLGGIRDTQYF. The genes are TRBV5-5 and TRBJ2-3, with D perhaps TRBD1 (6 bases). The CDR3 runs 15 residues. V was cut by 1 base and J by 6 bases, with 15 bases left in between. Germline CDR1 SGHKS, CDR2 YYEKEE (reference sequence).

This clonotype has a count of ten or more. This chain joins TRBV5-6 and TRBJ1-1; 8 nucleotides match TRBD1. The V gene end was trimmed by 4 bases and the J gene end by 1 base; junction bases not matched to a gene: 3. CDR1 and CDR2 from the germline V gene are SGHDT and YYEEEE. The CDR3 covers 14 residues. In nucleotides, the CDR3 is TGTGCCAGCAGCCGGACAGGGCGGAACACTGAAGCTTTCTTT. Its translation: CASSRTGRNTEAFF.

Ten or more counts support this clonotype. The chain employs TRBV4-3 and TRBJ2-1; 7 bases fit TRBD2. The germline CDR1 and CDR2 sequences are LGHNA and YSLEER. The CDR3 has 15 amino acids. V dropped 4 bases and J dropped 3; count of bases not matched to a gene: 6. The CDR3 DNA reads as TGCGCCAGCAGCCCCACTAGCGATTTCTACAATGAGCAGTTCTTC. It encodes CASSPTSDFYNEQFF.

This clonotype was counted between two and nine times. The rearrangement links TRBV5-4 to TRBJ2-7; TRBD1 matches 9 bases. J lost 5 bases, V lost 4 bases, and 10 bases had no gene match. This CDR3 spans 15 amino acids. Germline V lookup: CDR1 SGHNT, CDR2 YYREEE (reference sequence). The CDR3 nucleotides read TGTGCCAGCAGCCATGGGACAGGGAAATCCCACGAGCAGTACTTC. It yields the protein CASSHGTGKSHEQYF.

This clonotype was found many times. The chain carries TRBV7-2 and TRBJ1-2; D is unclear. V was cut by 5 bases and J by 5 bases, with 18 bases left in between. Germline V gene sequence: CDR1 SGHTA, CDR2 FQGNSA. The CDR3 is made up of 15 amino acids. The CDR3 loop is CASSPSGYLGYGYTF. CDR3 nucleotides: TGTGCCAGCAGCCCCTCGGGCTATTTAGGATATGGCTACACCTTC.

This clonotype was found many times. V and J are TRBV4-2 and TRBJ1-5, with D hard to call. The CDR3 loop spans 14 amino acids. Looked up from germline, CDR1 is LGHNA and CDR2 is YNFKEQ. The V end lost 6 bases, the J end lost 3 bases, and 12 bases lay between the germline ends. As DNA, the CDR3 is TGTGCCAGCAGGGGAGACGGTTCCAATCAGCCCCAGCATTTT. Translation: CASRGDGSNQPQHF.

In this sample, this clonotype turned up many times. The V and J genes are TRBV12-3 or TRBV12-4 and TRBJ1-2; TRBD1 is a possible D gene (6 bases). Trimming took off 5 bases at V and 4 bases at J, with 11 bases between the two ends. This CDR3 region has 13 residues. The CDR3 DNA sequence: TGTGCCAGCAGTATTGACAGGTCCTATGGCTACACCTTC. Translating gives CASSIDRSYGYTF.

The V and J genes are TRBV6-2 or TRBV6-3 and TRBJ1-1; D gene unclear. Germline CDR1 MNHEY, CDR2 SVGEGT. V lost 7 bases, J lost 3 bases, and 9 bases lay in between. This CDR3 contains 12 residues. In DNA, the CDR3 is TGTGCCAGCAAACCAGGCGACACTGAAGCTTTCTTT. Translated: CASKPGDTEAFF.

This clonotype was picked up a small number of times. The V call is TRBV7-2, the J call TRBJ2-7; D is ambiguous. The V gene's germline CDR1 is SGHTA and CDR2 FQGNSA. Trimming stripped 3 bases from V and 6 bases from J, with 12 bases between. This CDR3 region has 13 residues. CDR3 DNA sequence: TGTGCCAGCAGCTTGTCCCCAGGCTCCGAGCAGTACTTC. It specifies CASSLSPGSEQYF.